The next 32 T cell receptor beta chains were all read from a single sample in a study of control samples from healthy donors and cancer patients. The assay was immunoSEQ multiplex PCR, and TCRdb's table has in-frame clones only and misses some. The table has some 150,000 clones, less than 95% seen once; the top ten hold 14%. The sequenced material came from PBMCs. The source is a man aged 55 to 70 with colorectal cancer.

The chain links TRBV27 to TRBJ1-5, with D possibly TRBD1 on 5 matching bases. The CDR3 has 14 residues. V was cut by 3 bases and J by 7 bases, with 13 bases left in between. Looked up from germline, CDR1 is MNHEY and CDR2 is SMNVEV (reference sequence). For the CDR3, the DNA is TGTGCCAGCAGTTTCCAATTTGGGGGACAGCCCCAGCATTTT. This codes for CASSFQFGGQPQHF.

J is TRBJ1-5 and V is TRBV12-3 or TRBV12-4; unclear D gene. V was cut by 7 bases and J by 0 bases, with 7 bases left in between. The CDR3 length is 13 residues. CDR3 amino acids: CASTDYSNQPQHF. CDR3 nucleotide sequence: TGTGCCAGCACCGACTATAGCAATCAGCCCCAGCATTTT.

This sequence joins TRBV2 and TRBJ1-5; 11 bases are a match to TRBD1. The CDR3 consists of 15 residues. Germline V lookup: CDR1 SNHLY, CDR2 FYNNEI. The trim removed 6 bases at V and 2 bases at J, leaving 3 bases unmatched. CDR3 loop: CASRGDRGGNQPQHF. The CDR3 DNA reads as TGTGCCAGCAGGGGGGACAGGGGGGGCAATCAGCCCCAGCATTTT.

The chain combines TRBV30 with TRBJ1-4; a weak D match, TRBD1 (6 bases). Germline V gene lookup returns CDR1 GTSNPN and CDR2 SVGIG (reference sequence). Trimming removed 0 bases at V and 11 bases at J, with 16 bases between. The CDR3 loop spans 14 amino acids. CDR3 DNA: TGTGCCTGGAGTGTCTTACAGGGAAGAAGCAAACTGTTTTTT. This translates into CAWSVLQGRSKLFF.

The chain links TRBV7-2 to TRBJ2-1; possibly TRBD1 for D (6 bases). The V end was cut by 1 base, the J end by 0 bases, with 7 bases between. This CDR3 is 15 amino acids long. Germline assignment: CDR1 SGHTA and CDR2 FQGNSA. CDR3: CASSLGGPSYNEQFF. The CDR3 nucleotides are TGTGCCAGCAGCTTAGGGGGGCCCTCCTACAATGAGCAGTTCTTC.

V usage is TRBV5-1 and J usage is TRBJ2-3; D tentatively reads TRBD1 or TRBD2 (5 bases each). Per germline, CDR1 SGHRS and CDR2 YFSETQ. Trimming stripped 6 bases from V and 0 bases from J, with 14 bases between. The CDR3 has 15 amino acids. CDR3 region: CASTKTGPSTDTQYF. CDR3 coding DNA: TGCGCCAGCACGAAGACGGGGCCTAGCACAGATACGCAGTATTTT.

CDR3 loop: CASSRQTENTEAFF. The DNA for the CDR3 is TGTGCCAGCAGTCGACAGACGGAGAACACTGAAGCTTTCTTT. This chain connects TRBV6-5 to TRBJ1-1; maybe TRBD1 (5 bases). The CDR3 is 14 residues long. Per germline, CDR1 MNHEY and CDR2 SVGAGI. V dropped 5 bases and J dropped 1 base, with 11 bases sitting between them.

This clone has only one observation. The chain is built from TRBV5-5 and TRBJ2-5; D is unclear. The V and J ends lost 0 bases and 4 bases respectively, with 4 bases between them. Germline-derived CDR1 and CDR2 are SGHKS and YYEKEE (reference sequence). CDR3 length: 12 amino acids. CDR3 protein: CASSLATETQYF. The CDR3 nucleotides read TGTGCCAGCAGCTTGGCCACAGAGACCCAGTACTTC. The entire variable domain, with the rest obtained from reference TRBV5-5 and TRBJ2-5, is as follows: DAGVTQSPTHLIKTRGQQVTLRCSPISGHKSVSWYQQVLGQGPQFIFQYYEKEERGRGNFPDRFSARQFPNYSSELNVNALLLGDSALYLCASSLATETQYFGPGTRLLVL.

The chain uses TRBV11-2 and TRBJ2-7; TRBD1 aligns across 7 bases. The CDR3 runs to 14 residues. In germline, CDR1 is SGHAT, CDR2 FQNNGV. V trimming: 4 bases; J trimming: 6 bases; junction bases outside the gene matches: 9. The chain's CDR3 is CASSSLDRVSEQYF. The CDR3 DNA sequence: TGTGCCAGCAGCTCTCTCGACAGGGTAAGCGAGCAGTACTTC.

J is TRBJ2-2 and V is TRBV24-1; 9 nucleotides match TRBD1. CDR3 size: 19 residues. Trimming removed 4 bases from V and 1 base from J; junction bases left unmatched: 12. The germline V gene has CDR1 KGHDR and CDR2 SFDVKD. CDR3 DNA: TGTGCCACCAGTGACCCCGGGACAGGGAGACTCTTGAACACCGGGGAGCTGTTTTTT. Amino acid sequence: CATSDPGTGRLLNTGELFF.

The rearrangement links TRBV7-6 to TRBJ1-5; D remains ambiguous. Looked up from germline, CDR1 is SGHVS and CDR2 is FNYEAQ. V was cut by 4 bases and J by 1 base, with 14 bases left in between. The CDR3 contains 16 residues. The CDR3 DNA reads TGTGCCAGCAGCTCAGGATCAGGCTACAGCAATCAGCCCCAGCATTTT. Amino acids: CASSSGSGYSNQPQHF.

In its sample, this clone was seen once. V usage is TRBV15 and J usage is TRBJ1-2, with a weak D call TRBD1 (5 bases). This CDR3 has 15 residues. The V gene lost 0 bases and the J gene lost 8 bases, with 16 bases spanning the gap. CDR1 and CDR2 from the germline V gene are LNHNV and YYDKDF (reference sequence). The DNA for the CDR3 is TGTGCCACCAGCAGAGAAGGGGCAGGACGGGCGGGCTACACCTTC. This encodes CATSREGAGRAGYTF.

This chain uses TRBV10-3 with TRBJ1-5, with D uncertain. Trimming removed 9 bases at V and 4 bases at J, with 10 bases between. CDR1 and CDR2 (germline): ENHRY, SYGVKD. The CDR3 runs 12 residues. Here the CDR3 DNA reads TGTGCCATTTCAAGGGAGAATCAGCCCCAGCATTTT. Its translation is CAISRENQPQHF.

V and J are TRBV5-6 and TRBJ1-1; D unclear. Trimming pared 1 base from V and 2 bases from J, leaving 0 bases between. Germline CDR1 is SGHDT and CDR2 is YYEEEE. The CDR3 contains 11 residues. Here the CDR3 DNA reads TGTGCCAGCAGCTTGAACACTGAAGCTTTCTTT. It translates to CASSLNTEAFF.

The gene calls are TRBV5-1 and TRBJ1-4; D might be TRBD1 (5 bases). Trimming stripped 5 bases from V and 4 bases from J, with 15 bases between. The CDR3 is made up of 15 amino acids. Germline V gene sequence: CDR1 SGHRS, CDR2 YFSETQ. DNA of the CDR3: TGCGCCAGCAGATCCGACAGATCCCTTAATGAAAAACTGTTTTTT. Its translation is CASRSDRSLNEKLFF.

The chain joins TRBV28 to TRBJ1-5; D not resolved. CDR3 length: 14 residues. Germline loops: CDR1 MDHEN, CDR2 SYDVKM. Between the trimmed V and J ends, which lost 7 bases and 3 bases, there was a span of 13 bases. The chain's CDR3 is CASKPAGPNQPQHF. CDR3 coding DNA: TGTGCCAGCAAACCGGCCGGGCCCAATCAGCCCCAGCATTTT.

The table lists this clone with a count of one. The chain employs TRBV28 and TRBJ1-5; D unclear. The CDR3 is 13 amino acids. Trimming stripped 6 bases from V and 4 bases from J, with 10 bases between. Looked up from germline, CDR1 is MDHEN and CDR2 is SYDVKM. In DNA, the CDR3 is TGTGCCAGCAGACTATTCCGGAATCAGCCCCAGCATTTT. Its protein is CASRLFRNQPQHF.

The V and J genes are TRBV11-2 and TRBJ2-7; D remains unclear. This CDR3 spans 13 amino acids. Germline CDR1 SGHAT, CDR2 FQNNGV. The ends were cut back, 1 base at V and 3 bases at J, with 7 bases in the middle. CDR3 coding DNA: TGTGCCAGCAGCTTAGGAACGGGCTACGAGCAGTACTTC. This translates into CASSLGTGYEQYF.

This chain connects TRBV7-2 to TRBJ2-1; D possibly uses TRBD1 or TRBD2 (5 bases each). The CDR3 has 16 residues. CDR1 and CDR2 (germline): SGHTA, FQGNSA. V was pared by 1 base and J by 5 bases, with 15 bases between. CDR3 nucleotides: TGTGCCAGCAGCTTAGGTGGCTTGGGGGACCACAATGAGCAGTTCTTC. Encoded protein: CASSLGGLGDHNEQFF.

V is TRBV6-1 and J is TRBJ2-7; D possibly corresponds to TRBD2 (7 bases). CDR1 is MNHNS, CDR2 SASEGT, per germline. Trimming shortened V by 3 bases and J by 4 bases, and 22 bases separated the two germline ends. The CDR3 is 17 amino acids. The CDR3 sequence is CASSDTPGGLLSYEQYF. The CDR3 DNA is TGTGCCAGCAGTGATACTCCGGGGGGCCTATTGTCGTACGAGCAGTACTTC.

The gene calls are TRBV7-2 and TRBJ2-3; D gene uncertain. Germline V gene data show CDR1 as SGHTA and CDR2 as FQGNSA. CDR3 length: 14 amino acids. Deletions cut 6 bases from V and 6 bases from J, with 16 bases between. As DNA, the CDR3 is TGTGCCAGCAGTTCTGGGCCAAGCTCCGATACGCAGTATTTT. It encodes CASSSGPSSDTQYF.

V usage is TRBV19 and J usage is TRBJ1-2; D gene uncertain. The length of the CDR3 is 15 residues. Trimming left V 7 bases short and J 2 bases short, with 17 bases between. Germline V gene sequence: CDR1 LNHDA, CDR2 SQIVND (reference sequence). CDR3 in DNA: TGTGCCAGTACCCAACTTGGTTTTCGGAACTATGGCTACACCTTC. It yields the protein CASTQLGFRNYGYTF.

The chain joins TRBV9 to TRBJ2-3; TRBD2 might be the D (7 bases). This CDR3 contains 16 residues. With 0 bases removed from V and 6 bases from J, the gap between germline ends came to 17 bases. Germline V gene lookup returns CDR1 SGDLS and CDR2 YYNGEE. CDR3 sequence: CASSVVTGGIGDTQYF. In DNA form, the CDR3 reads TGTGCCAGCAGCGTAGTGACGGGGGGCATAGGGGATACGCAGTATTTT. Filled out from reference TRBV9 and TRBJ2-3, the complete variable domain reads DSGVTQTPKHLITATGQRVTLRCSPRSGDLSVYWYQQSLDQGLQFLIQYYNGEERAKGNILERFSAQQFPDLHSELNLSSLELGDSALYFCASSVVTGGIGDTQYFGPGTRLTVL.

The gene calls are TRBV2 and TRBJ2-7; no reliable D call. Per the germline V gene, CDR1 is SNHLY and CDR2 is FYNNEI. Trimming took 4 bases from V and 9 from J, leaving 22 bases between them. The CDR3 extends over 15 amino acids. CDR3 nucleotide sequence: TGTGCCAGCAGTGTACGAGACACACTCTCTATTGGGCAGTACTTC. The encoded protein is CASSVRDTLSIGQYF.

CDR3: CASSRERAGGPQETQYF. Here the CDR3 DNA reads TGTGCCAGCAGCCGCGAGCGCGCGGGGGGACCCCAAGAGACCCAGTACTTC. V and J are TRBV7-9 and TRBJ2-5, with 8 bases matching TRBD2. The CDR3 is 17 amino acids. Germline assignment: CDR1 SEHNR and CDR2 FQNEAQ (reference sequence). V lost 5 bases and J lost 1; bases outside the gene matches: 12. The whole variable domain, remainder taken from reference TRBV7-9 and TRBJ2-5, is DTGVSQNPRHKITKRGQNVTFRCDPISEHNRLYWYRQTLGQGPEFLTYFQNEAQLEKSRLLSDRFSAERPKGSFSTLEIQRTEQGDSAMYLCASSRERAGGPQETQYFGPGTRLLVL.

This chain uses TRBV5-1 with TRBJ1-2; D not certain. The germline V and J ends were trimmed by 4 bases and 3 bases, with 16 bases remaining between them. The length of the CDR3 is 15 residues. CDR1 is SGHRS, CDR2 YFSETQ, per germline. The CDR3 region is CASSPTPADYYGYTF. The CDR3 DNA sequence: TGCGCCAGCAGCCCGACCCCGGCGGACTACTATGGCTACACCTTC. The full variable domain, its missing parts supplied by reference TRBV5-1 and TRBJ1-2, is KAGVTQTPRYLIKTRGQQVTLSCSPISGHRSVSWYQQTPGQGLQFLFEYFSETQRNKGNFPGRFSGRQFSNSRSEMNVSTLELGDSALYLCASSPTPADYYGYTFGSGTRLTVV.

CDR3: CASSLGELAKNIQYF. The CDR3, as DNA: TGCGCCAGCAGCTTAGGGGAATTAGCCAAAAACATTCAGTACTTC. The gene calls are TRBV5-1 and TRBJ2-4; possible D gene TRBD1, 5 bases. CDR3 length: 15 amino acids. Germline CDR1 reads SGHRS; CDR2 reads YFSETQ. The germline V and J ends were trimmed by 2 bases and 0 bases, with 9 bases remaining between them.

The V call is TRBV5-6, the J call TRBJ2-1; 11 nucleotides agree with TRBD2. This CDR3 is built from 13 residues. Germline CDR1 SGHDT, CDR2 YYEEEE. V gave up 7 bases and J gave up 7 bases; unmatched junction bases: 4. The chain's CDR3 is CASDRLAGNEQFF. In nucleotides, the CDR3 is TGTGCCAGCGACCGACTAGCGGGGAATGAGCAGTTCTTC.

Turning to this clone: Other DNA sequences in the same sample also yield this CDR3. In nucleotides, the CDR3 is TGTGCCAGCAGCTTGAAAGGCGATACGCAGTATTTT. As protein: CASSLKGDTQYF. The chain joins TRBV7-2 to TRBJ2-3; D call uncertain. CDR1 and CDR2 (germline): SGHTA, FQGNSA. Trimming shortened V by 3 bases and J by 6 bases, and 7 bases separated the two germline ends. The CDR3 loop spans 12 amino acids.

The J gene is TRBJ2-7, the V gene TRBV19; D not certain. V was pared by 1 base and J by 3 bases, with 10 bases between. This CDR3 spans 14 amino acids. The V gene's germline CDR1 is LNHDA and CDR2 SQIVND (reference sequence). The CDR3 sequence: CASSIAGPIYEQYF. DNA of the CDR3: TGTGCCAGTAGTATAGCTGGACCCATCTACGAGCAGTACTTC.

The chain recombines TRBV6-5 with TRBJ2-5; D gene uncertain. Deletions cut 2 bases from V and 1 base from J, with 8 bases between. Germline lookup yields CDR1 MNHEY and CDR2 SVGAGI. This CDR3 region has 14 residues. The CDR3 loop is CASSYGVPQETQYF. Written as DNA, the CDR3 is TGTGCCAGCAGTTACGGGGTCCCCCAAGAGACCCAGTACTTC.

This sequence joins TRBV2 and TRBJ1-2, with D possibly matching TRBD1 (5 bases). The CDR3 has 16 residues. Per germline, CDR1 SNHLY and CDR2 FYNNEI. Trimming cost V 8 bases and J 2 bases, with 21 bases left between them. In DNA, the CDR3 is TGTGCCAGCCCAAGAGGGTGGGGGGACCGAAACTATGGCTACACCTTC. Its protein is CASPRGWGDRNYGYTF.